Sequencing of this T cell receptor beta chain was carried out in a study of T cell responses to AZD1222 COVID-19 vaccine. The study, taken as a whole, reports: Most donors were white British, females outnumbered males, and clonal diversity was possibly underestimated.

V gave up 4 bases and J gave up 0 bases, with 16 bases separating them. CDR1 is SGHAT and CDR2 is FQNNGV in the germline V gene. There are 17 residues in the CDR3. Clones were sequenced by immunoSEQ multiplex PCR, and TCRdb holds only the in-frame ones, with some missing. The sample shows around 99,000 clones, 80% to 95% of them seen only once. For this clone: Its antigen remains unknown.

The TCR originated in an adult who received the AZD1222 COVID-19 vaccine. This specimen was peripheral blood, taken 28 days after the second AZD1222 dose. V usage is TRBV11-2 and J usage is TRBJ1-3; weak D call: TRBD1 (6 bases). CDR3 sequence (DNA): TGTGCCAGCAGCTCGAGACAGGAACTTCGCTCTGGAAACACCATATATTTT. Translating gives CASSSRQELRSGNTIYF.